This T cell receptor (beta chain) was documented in a study of T cells in Graves' hyperthyroidism and ophthalmopathy. CDR1 and CDR2 (germline): MGHRA, YSYEKL. Trimming left V 0 bases short and J 0 bases short, with 12 bases between. The CDR3 loop spans 17 amino acids. In patients aged 18 to 65, hyperthyroidism was newly diagnosed, with duration under 2 months. The authors took PBMCs from roughly 9.5 ml fresh peripheral blood. This clonotype has only a few counts. Its antigen remains unidentified. TCR beta CDR3 region amplification was performed from RNA transcripts. The TCR CDR3 first-round RT-PCR relied on the HTBI primer set. A single record per CDR3 protein comes from TCRdb applying MiXCR to the multiplex PCR reads. In the table there are around 760,000 distinct CDR3 sequences, roughly 32% of which are singletons. The study's findings and limits: Researchers report that a 13 V-J model separated ophthalmopathy from stable hyperthyroidism.

This receptor was identified in a middle-aged woman with Graves' hyperthyroidism. The sequencing sample was made of blood. The genes are TRBV4-1 and TRBJ1-3; D call uncertain. The CDR3 DNA reads TGCGCCAGCAGCCAAGATCAACACGGTTCCTCTGGAAACACCATATATTTT. This translates into CASSQDQHGSSGNTIYF.